In its sample, the clone carrying this TCR beta chain was seen once. These data come from a study of T cells in tumors after PD-1 blockade. Study-level information: Patients had no prior checkpoint blockade, systemic immunosuppressants, or anti-cancer therapy within 4 weeks. Either cemiplimab 350 mg every 2 weeks or pembrolizumab 200 mg every 3 weeks was given.

Tumor or blood genomic DNA was sequenced, with inputs of roughly 550 ng to 6,500 ng. Sequenced by immunoSEQ multiplex PCR; TCRdb stores in-frame clones only, minus some. Here the sample spans approximately 47,000 clones, more than 65% being singletons. V was clipped by 3 bases and J by 0 bases, with 12 bases between them. This CDR3 has 15 residues. The germline CDR1 and CDR2 sequences are DFQATT and SNEGSKA (reference sequence). The sequenced sample was PBMCs, obtained before anti-PD-1 therapy. The receptor's source is a human donor with advanced basal cell or squamous cell carcinoma (not recorded which). This chain connects TRBV20-1 to TRBJ2-1; tentatively, D is TRBD2 (6 bases). The CDR3 DNA reads TGCAGTGCTAGTTCGGGAGCCGGCTCCTACAATGAGCAGTTCTTC. Amino acids: CSASSGAGSYNEQFF.